This record concerns one T cell receptor beta chain sequence. Its matching antigen is unknown. CDR3 length: 19 residues. Germline CDR1 reads MDHEN; CDR2 reads SYDVKM. Trimming stripped 2 bases from V and 0 bases from J, with 21 bases between. The sample belongs to a study of Ad26.COV2.S vaccination and SARS-CoV-2 variants. Study overall: Ad26.COV2.S, an intramuscular injection, was given once or twice 56 days apart.

Treatment indicated: 15 to 20 received Ad26.COV2.S at low or high dose, single or two shots; five or six received placebo; per-sample allocation not given. Vaccine and placebo recipients were sampled on day 63 after the first injection. Overall study results and limits: Spike-specific responses of CD8+ and CD4+ T cells were reported to display substantial breadth after vaccination.

Assay used: immunoSEQ multiplex PCR; TCRdb lists only in-frame clones, some missing. The sample has 350,000 to 500,000 clones; 90% are singletons. This clonotype originated in a person between 18 and 65 years old who received the Ad26.COV2.S COVID-19 vaccine or a placebo. This rearrangement joins TRBV28 to TRBJ2-3, with D possibly being TRBD2 (6 bases). This specimen consisted of peripheral blood, obtained in a trial of Ad26.COV2.S vaccine versus placebo. CDR3 nucleotides: TGTGCCAGCAGTTTAACTCCCGGGAGAATGGTACCAAGCACAGATACGCAGTATTTT. This codes for CASSLTPGRMVPSTDTQYF.